These 16 T cell receptor beta chains came from one sample sequenced in a study of cytomegalovirus exposure and HLA in healthy donors. The PCR used 60 Vbeta and 13 Jbeta primers. Measured with immunoSEQ multiplex PCR; TCRdb has only the in-frame clones, and not every one. The sample lists roughly 140,000 clones, around 82% occurring once. Sequenced material: PBMCs. These receptors were obtained from a woman aged 18-29 years in good health and CMV-seropositive.

This rearrangement joins TRBV30 to TRBJ2-7, with D possibly being TRBD1 (5 bases). The CDR3 consists of 12 residues. Trimming took off 6 bases at V and 3 bases at J, with 12 bases between the two ends. The V gene's germline CDR1 is GTSNPN and CDR2 SVGIG (reference sequence). The CDR3 DNA reads TGTGCCTGTAAGACAGTGATCTACGAGCAGTACTTC. It translates to CACKTVIYEQYF.

V is TRBV7-9 and J is TRBJ1-5, with D tentatively TRBD1 (6 bases). The germline V gene encodes CDR1 SEHNR and CDR2 FQNEAQ (reference sequence). CDR3 size: 15 residues. V gave up 1 base and J gave up 2 bases, with 9 bases separating them. This chain's CDR3 is CASSLGRGGNQPQHF. CDR3 coding DNA: TGTGCCAGCAGCTTAGGCAGGGGAGGCAATCAGCCCCAGCATTTT.

The chain employs TRBV27 and TRBJ1-1; D not certain. V lost 5 bases and J 1 base, leaving 17 bases between the germline ends. The CDR3 totals 16 residues. From germline, CDR1 is MNHEY and CDR2 SMNVEV (reference sequence). CDR3 coding DNA: TGTGCCAGCAGTCCCCAGAAGAGGGCGGGGAACACTGAAGCTTTCTTT. This codes for CASSPQKRAGNTEAFF.

The V gene is TRBV11-2, the J gene TRBJ1-2, with D perhaps TRBD1 (5 bases). From germline, CDR1 is SGHAT and CDR2 FQNNGV. Trimming shortened V by 4 bases and J by 4 bases, and 19 bases separated the two germline ends. The CDR3 extends over 16 amino acids. CDR3: CASSSTTQHGGYGYTF. The CDR3 nucleotides are TGTGCCAGCAGCTCCACAACCCAACACGGGGGCTATGGCTACACCTTC.

The CDR3 DNA follows: TGTGCCGGAGGGACAGGATTGAACTATGGCTACACCTTC. Protein: CAGGTGLNYGYTF. The chain joins TRBV30 to TRBJ1-2, with 8 bases lining up with TRBD1. The ends lost 8 bases at V and 2 bases at J; junction bases unmatched: 7. CDR1 and CDR2 from the germline V gene are GTSNPN and SVGIG (reference sequence). This CDR3 region has 13 residues.

This clone was counted at least ten times. The genes are TRBV6-5 and TRBJ1-1, with 7 bases aligning to TRBD1. V shed 2 bases and J 8 bases; nucleotides not matched to a gene: 5. Germline V gives CDR1 MNHEY, CDR2 SVGAGI. The CDR3 spans 13 residues. In nucleotides, the CDR3 is TGTGCCAGCAGTTACCAAGGGACAGTCGAAGCTTTCTTT. Protein sequence: CASSYQGTVEAFF.

The rearrangement links TRBV7-9 to TRBJ2-3, with D uncertain. Germline-derived CDR1 and CDR2 are SEHNR and FQNEAQ (reference sequence). The CDR3 loop spans 14 amino acids. Trimming left V 3 bases short and J 9 bases short, with 16 bases between. The CDR3 region is CASSFPTARETQYF. The CDR3 coding sequence is TGTGCCAGCAGCTTCCCCACAGCACGAGAAACGCAGTATTTT.

This clone occurred once. The rearrangement links TRBV10-2 to TRBJ1-2; 8 bases agree with TRBD1. The CDR3 contains 16 residues. CDR1 and CDR2 (germline): WSHSY, SAAADI. Germline trimming cut 2 bases from V and 4 bases from J; bases unmatched to any gene: 9. This chain's CDR3 is CASSEPRTGRGYGYTF. As DNA, the CDR3 is TGCGCCAGCAGTGAGCCTCGGACAGGGAGGGGCTATGGCTACACCTTC.

The V call is TRBV19, the J call TRBJ2-7, with a tentative D call TRBD1 (6 bases). V lost 5 bases, J lost 6 bases, and 11 bases lay in between. Germline lookup yields CDR1 LNHDA and CDR2 SQIVND (reference sequence). This CDR3 spans 12 amino acids. The CDR3 here is CASSATGREQYF. The DNA for the CDR3 is TGTGCCAGTAGTGCCACAGGGCGCGAGCAGTACTTC.

The genes are TRBV7-9 and TRBJ2-7; D might be TRBD2 (6 bases). The CDR3 is made up of 16 amino acids. The ends were cut back, 5 bases at V and 6 bases at J, with 23 bases in the middle. Germline-derived CDR1 and CDR2 are SEHNR and FQNEAQ (reference sequence). This chain's CDR3 is CASSRSGSTPGGEQYF. In nucleotides, the CDR3 is TGTGCCAGCAGCCGTTCCGGGTCAACACCCGGGGGCGAGCAGTACTTC.

V usage is TRBV5-1 and J usage is TRBJ1-1; 7 bases fit TRBD1. CDR1 SGHRS and CDR2 YFSETQ come from the germline V gene. Trimming removed 6 bases from V and 1 base from J; junction bases left unmatched: 9. This CDR3 has 15 amino acids. For the CDR3, the DNA is TGCGCCAGCAAATCAGGGGGGACCGCGAACACTGAAGCTTTCTTT. It yields the protein CASKSGGTANTEAFF.

The gene calls are TRBV2 and TRBJ2-1; tentative D call: TRBD2 (6 bases). The CDR3 loop spans 14 amino acids. Germline V gene lookup returns CDR1 SNHLY and CDR2 FYNNEI. V dropped 7 bases and J dropped 2 bases, with 12 bases sitting between them. CDR3 region: CASIGAGPYNEQFF. The CDR3 DNA follows: TGTGCCAGCATAGGGGCGGGGCCCTACAATGAGCAGTTCTTC.

This clone was observed a few times. The CDR3 region is CASSTRDRGLADTQYF. CDR3 DNA: TGTGCCAGCAGCACAAGGGACAGGGGGCTGGCAGATACGCAGTATTTT. The chain employs TRBV5-6 and TRBJ2-3, with 12 bases that match TRBD1. With V trimmed by 4 bases and J by 4 bases, 7 bases remained unmatched. The germline V gene has CDR1 SGHDT and CDR2 YYEEEE. The CDR3 runs to 16 residues.

V usage is TRBV11-3 and J usage is TRBJ1-1; TRBD1 might be the D (5 bases). Trimming took 1 base from V and 8 from J, leaving 8 bases between them. This CDR3 spans 12 amino acids. Germline CDR1 SGHNT, CDR2 YENEEA. CDR3 nucleotides: TGTGCCAGCAGCTTAGGACAGACCGAAGCTTTCTTT. This codes for CASSLGQTEAFF.

The chain recombines TRBV29-1 with TRBJ1-4, with D hard to call. Germline V CDR1 and CDR2: SQVTM, ANQGSEA. Trimming took off 3 bases at V and 5 bases at J, with 10 bases between the two ends. This CDR3 comprises 13 residues. The CDR3 DNA is TGCAGCGTTGATAACCGCGCCAATGAAAAACTGTTTTTT. Its protein product is CSVDNRANEKLFF.

This chain connects TRBV30 to TRBJ1-5; the D gene is possibly TRBD1 (6 bases). V lost 7 bases and J lost 11, with 18 bases in between. Germline V CDR1 and CDR2: GTSNPN, SVGIG (reference sequence). The CDR3 is 12 residues long. CDR3: CAFGQLGETQHF. In DNA, the CDR3 is TGTGCCTTCGGACAGCTCGGAGAGACCCAGCATTTT.